This TCR beta chain emerged from a study of cytomegalovirus exposure and HLA in healthy donors. About this clone itself: Its antigen is unidentified. Mismatch with germline at one junction end may stem from a read error.

General observations from the study: There were reportedly fewer N-insertions in an Asian-associated ancestry cluster than the approximately 640-donor mean, in a later analysis. The authors reported that TCR beta sequences could predict HLA-A and HLA-B alleles. These predictions were accurate for most subjects in the first cohort. Later examination showed HLA-associated TCR beta chains had greater clonal expansion than equally common others.

This CDR3 contains 19 residues. PCR involved 60 Vbeta and 13 Jbeta primers. Assay: immunoSEQ multiplex PCR; the TCRdb copy retains only in-frame clones and omits some. The sample lists about 140,000 clones, roughly 83% occurring once. The receptor was isolated from a man between 40 and 49 years old in good health and CMV-seropositive. The rearrangement uses TRBV23-1 and TRBJ2-6; perhaps TRBD2 as D (7 bases). TRBV23-1 qualifies as an ORF whose function is uncertain. Sequencing was carried out using PBMCs. The CDR3, as DNA: TGCGCCAGCAATCAATCATTGGGGGGGCGTACTACCGGGGCCAACGTCCTGACTTTC. Protein sequence: CASNQSLGGRTTGANVLTF.